The 32 T cell receptor beta chains presented below share a single source sample, sequenced in a study of cytomegalovirus exposure and HLA in healthy donors. It was with 60 Vbeta and 13 Jbeta primers that the PCR ran. Sequenced by immunoSEQ multiplex PCR; TCRdb stores in-frame clones only, minus some. The table has over 85,000 clones, 80% to 85% seen once. Specimen: PBMCs. The receptors were sampled from a woman aged 55-75 years in good health and CMV-seropositive.

The V call is TRBV4-1, the J call TRBJ2-2; D is unresolved. The germline V and J ends were trimmed by 0 bases and 3 bases, with 8 bases remaining between them. In germline, CDR1 is MGHRA, CDR2 YSYEKL. The CDR3 runs to 15 residues. This CDR3 reads CASSQDSWHTGELFF. CDR3 DNA sequence: TGCGCCAGCAGCCAAGATTCTTGGCACACCGGGGAGCTGTTTTTT.

The rearrangement links TRBV28 to TRBJ2-5, with no clear D. Per the germline V gene, CDR1 is MDHEN and CDR2 is SYDVKM. The ends were cut back, 5 bases at V and 2 bases at J, with 12 bases in the middle. The CDR3 sequence is 14 residues long. The CDR3 sequence: CASSPRRAQETQYF. CDR3 DNA: TGTGCCAGCAGTCCCCGAAGAGCACAAGAGACCCAGTACTTC.

V gene TRBV7-2 combines with J gene TRBJ2-7; weak D call: TRBD2 (5 bases). This CDR3 has 15 residues. Deletions cut 1 base from V and 3 bases from J, with 13 bases between. CDR1 and CDR2 (germline): SGHTA, FQGNSA. DNA of the CDR3: TGTGCCAGCAGCTTAGGAACGGGGTCTTTCTACGAGCAGTACTTC. Translation gives CASSLGTGSFYEQYF.

This clone was seen more than once but under ten times. This chain connects TRBV10-1 to TRBJ2-3; 7 nucleotides line up with TRBD1. Germline CDR1 and CDR2: WNHNN and SYGVQD (reference sequence). The V segment lost 5 bases and the J segment 2 bases; nucleotides outside the gene matches: 4. The CDR3 extends over 14 amino acids. CDR3 sequence (DNA): TGCGCCAGCAGTCGGGGACAGATCACAGATACGCAGTATTTT. Translated, it gives CASSRGQITDTQYF.

The chain combines TRBV19 with TRBJ1-1; 7 bases align to TRBD1. Germline CDR1 is LNHDA and CDR2 is SQIVND (reference sequence). There are 16 residues in the CDR3. The ends lost 5 bases at V and 5 bases at J; junction bases unmatched: 14. CDR3 sequence (DNA): TGTGCCAGTAGTCCGTGGCGGACAGGACGCGAAACTGAAGCTTTCTTT. It codes for CASSPWRTGRETEAFF. The variable domain in full, completed from reference TRBV19 and TRBJ1-1, reads DGGITQSPKYLFRKEGQNVTLSCEQNLNHDAMYWYRQDPGQGLRLIYYSQIVNDFQKGDIAEGYSVSREKKESFPLTVTSAQKNPTAFYLCASSPWRTGRETEAFFGQGTRLTVV.

This chain connects TRBV19 to TRBJ1-1; D is perhaps TRBD1 (5 bases). With 3 bases removed from V and 3 bases from J, the gap between germline ends came to 11 bases. The CDR3 loop spans 14 amino acids. Germline lookup yields CDR1 LNHDA and CDR2 SQIVND (reference sequence). The CDR3 sequence is CASSIRQLDTEAFF. As DNA, the CDR3 is TGTGCCAGTAGTATTCGACAGTTAGACACTGAAGCTTTCTTT. Full variable domain (rest looked up from reference TRBV19 and TRBJ1-1): DGGITQSPKYLFRKEGQNVTLSCEQNLNHDAMYWYRQDPGQGLRLIYYSQIVNDFQKGDIAEGYSVSREKKESFPLTVTSAQKNPTAFYLCASSIRQLDTEAFFGQGTRLTVV.

The V and J genes are TRBV5-6 and TRBJ1-5; D remains ambiguous. Looked up from germline, CDR1 is SGHDT and CDR2 is YYEEEE. The V end was cut by 0 bases, the J end by 5 bases, with 15 bases between. The CDR3 extends over 16 amino acids. CDR3 amino acids: CASSLGLLGGDQPQHF. In nucleotides, the CDR3 is TGTGCCAGCAGCTTGGGGTTGCTGGGAGGTGATCAGCCCCAGCATTTT.

The chain couples TRBV2 to TRBJ2-5, with TRBD2 as a possible D gene (6 bases). The CDR3 totals 14 residues. V lost 4 bases and J 3 bases, leaving 12 bases between the germline ends. CDR1 is SNHLY and CDR2 is FYNNEI in the germline V gene. The CDR3 DNA reads as TGTGCCAGCAGTGCGGACTATTACAAAGAGACCCAGTACTTC. Its translation: CASSADYYKETQYF.

V is TRBV7-9 and J is TRBJ2-1; D unresolved. The germline V gene has CDR1 SEHNR and CDR2 FQNEAQ (reference sequence). This CDR3 comprises 17 residues. With 6 bases removed from V and 2 bases from J, the gap between germline ends came to 20 bases. The CDR3 here is CASRATNWRKAYNEQFF. The DNA of the CDR3 is TGTGCCAGCAGAGCCACCAACTGGCGGAAGGCCTACAATGAGCAGTTCTTC.

This chain joins TRBV14 and TRBJ2-7, with D unclear. In germline, CDR1 is SGHDN, CDR2 FVKESK. This CDR3 has 14 amino acids. V dropped 1 base and J dropped 2 bases, with 9 bases sitting between them. This CDR3 is CASSQAPFTYEQYF. CDR3 nucleotide sequence: TGTGCCAGCAGCCAAGCCCCATTCACCTACGAGCAGTACTTC.

This clone was recorded only once. The chain carries TRBV19 and TRBJ2-5, with D possibly matching TRBD2 (7 bases). CDR3 length: 15 residues. Germline CDR1 is LNHDA and CDR2 is SQIVND (reference sequence). V was shortened by 6 bases and J by 4 bases, with 18 bases between the two germline ends. The CDR3 DNA reads as TGTGCCAGTAGGAGGAGCGGGAAGGGGGGAGAGACCCAGTACTTC. As protein: CASRRSGKGGETQYF.

This chain connects TRBV7-5 to TRBJ2-4; the table assigns TRBD2, which was not confirmed against the DNA. TRBV7-5 is flagged as a pseudogene. CDR3 length: 22 residues. The CDR3 protein is CARSLVTTGVSGRTVAKNIQYF. CDR3 bases: TGTGCCAGAAGCTTAGTCACGACCGGGGTTAGCGGGAGGACCGTAGCCAAAAACATTCAGTACTTC.

This sequence joins TRBV7-8 and TRBJ1-3, with TRBD1 matching over 9 bases. Germline-derived CDR1 and CDR2 are SGHVS and FQNEAQ. This CDR3 is 16 amino acids long. With 5 bases clipped from V and 8 bases from J, the junction kept 13 bases outside the gene matches. For the CDR3, the DNA is TGTGCCAGCAGCCTAGGTTCCGGGACAGGGCGTTACACCATATATTTT. Translated, it gives CASSLGSGTGRYTIYF.

This clone was detected only a few times. The chain links TRBV6-6 to TRBJ1-1; TRBD1 agrees at 8 bases. Germline assignment: CDR1 MNHNY and CDR2 SVGAGI (reference sequence). V was clipped by 4 bases and J by 3 bases; unmatched bases: 4. This CDR3 region has 14 residues. Written as DNA, the CDR3 is TGTGCCAGCAGTTCAACAGGGGGATACACTGAAGCTTTCTTT. Translation: CASSSTGGYTEAFF.

This chain links TRBV7-3 with TRBJ2-5, with a possible D match to TRBD2 (6 bases). Trimming shortened V by 1 base and J by 3 bases, and 9 bases separated the two germline ends. This CDR3 comprises 14 residues. CDR1 and CDR2 from the germline V gene are SGHTA and FQGTGA. CDR3 amino acids: CASSLRSGEETQYF. The CDR3 region has the DNA TGTGCCAGCAGCTTAAGGTCGGGAGAAGAGACCCAGTACTTC.

The chain recombines TRBV14 with TRBJ1-2; D not certain. Germline V gene data show CDR1 as SGHDN and CDR2 as FVKESK. V lost 0 bases and J 4 bases, leaving 15 bases between the germline ends. This CDR3 region has 16 residues. The CDR3: CASSQDGRRGSYGYTF. The CDR3 DNA sequence: TGTGCCAGCAGCCAAGATGGCCGGCGAGGTTCCTATGGCTACACCTTC.

The V and J genes are TRBV1 and TRBJ2-7; the tabulated D call, TRBD2, remains unverified against the DNA. TRBV1 has pseudogene status. CDR3 size: 17 residues. CDR3 loop: CTSSQDASGGPIYEQYF. The CDR3 bases are TGCACCAGCAGCCAAGATGCTAGCGGGGGACCCATTTACGAGCAGTACTTC.

The rearrangement uses TRBV2 and TRBJ2-2, with 8 positions matching TRBD2. V shed 4 bases and J 1 base; nucleotides not matched to a gene: 2. The CDR3 spans 15 residues. Germline V gene data show CDR1 as SNHLY and CDR2 as FYNNEI. Here the CDR3 DNA reads TGTGCCAGCAGTGTCGCGGGGGGGAACACCGGGGAGCTGTTTTTT. Translating it yields CASSVAGGNTGELFF. The full variable domain, with the rest looked up from reference TRBV2 and TRBJ2-2, is EPEVTQTPSHQVTQMGQEVILRCVPISNHLYFYWYRQILGQKVEFLVSFYNNEISEKSEIFDDQFSVERPDGSNFTLKIRSTKLEDSAMYFCASSVAGGNTGELFFGEGSRLTVL.

The genes are TRBV5-4 and TRBJ2-5; 12 bases are a match to TRBD2. This CDR3 region has 15 residues. The trim removed 6 bases at V and 5 bases at J, leaving 8 bases unmatched. CDR1 and CDR2 from the germline V gene are SGHNT and YYREEE (reference sequence). The chain's CDR3 is CASTPLAGGRETQYF. In nucleotides, the CDR3 is TGTGCCAGCACCCCACTAGCGGGAGGTCGTGAGACCCAGTACTTC. Filled out from reference TRBV5-4 and TRBJ2-5, the complete variable domain reads ETGVTQSPTHLIKTRGQQVTLRCSSQSGHNTVSWYQQALGQGPQFIFQYYREEENGRGNFPPRFSGLQFPNYSSELNVNALELDDSALYLCASTPLAGGRETQYFGPGTRLLVL.

V usage is TRBV20-1 and J usage is TRBJ2-1; D remains unclear. The CDR3 loop spans 11 amino acids. CDR1 and CDR2 from the germline V gene are DFQATT and SNEGSKA (reference sequence). V gave up 2 bases and J gave up 9 bases, with 8 bases separating them. CDR3 DNA sequence: TGCAGTGCTAGATTCTATACTGAGCAGTTCTTC. It yields the protein CSARFYTEQFF.

The J gene is TRBJ1-1, the V gene TRBV5-4, with D possibly being TRBD1 (5 bases). Germline assignment: CDR1 SGHNT and CDR2 YYREEE (reference sequence). The length of the CDR3 is 14 residues. Trimming took off 4 bases at V and 3 bases at J, with 13 bases between the two ends. In DNA, the CDR3 is TGTGCCAGCAGCCCCGACAGACTTTACACTGAAGCTTTCTTT. Its translation: CASSPDRLYTEAFF.

This clone was seen just once. The chain uses TRBV5-1 and TRBJ2-3, with D possibly TRBD2 on 6 matching bases. This CDR3 spans 15 amino acids. Deletions cut 0 bases from V and 1 base from J, with 9 bases between. Germline loops: CDR1 SGHRS, CDR2 YFSETQ. CDR3 in amino acids: CASSLESSGTDTQYF. CDR3 bases: TGCGCCAGCAGCTTGGAGTCTAGCGGCACAGATACGCAGTATTTT.

V gene TRBV13 combines with J gene TRBJ2-2; 7 bases agree with TRBD2. CDR3 length equals 17 residues. J lost 5 bases, V lost 4 bases, and 13 bases had no gene match. Germline CDR1 is PRHDT and CDR2 is FYEKMQ (reference sequence). CDR3 coding DNA: TGTGCCAGCAGCTCGCCCCAGGGCGGGAGTCGGACCGGGGAGCTGTTTTTT. This encodes CASSSPQGGSRTGELFF.

V is TRBV5-1 and J is TRBJ2-7, with D perhaps matching TRBD2 (5 bases). The CDR3 runs to 15 residues. V shed 4 bases and J shed 6 bases, with 20 bases lying between them. Per germline, CDR1 SGHRS and CDR2 YFSETQ. CDR3 in DNA: TGCGCCAGCAGCCCGGCGGGTGTTGAGTGGGGCGAGCAGTACTTC. It encodes CASSPAGVEWGEQYF. The full variable domain, completed using reference TRBV5-1 and TRBJ2-7, is KAGVTQTPRYLIKTRGQQVTLSCSPISGHRSVSWYQQTPGQGLQFLFEYFSETQRNKGNFPGRFSGRQFSNSRSEMNVSTLELGDSALYLCASSPAGVEWGEQYFGPGTRLTVT.

The CDR3 DNA reads as TGTGCCAGCAGCTTGGCCTGGGGGGGCCGGGGCTACACCTTC. Protein sequence: CASSLAWGGRGYTF. The chain recombines TRBV5-4 with TRBJ1-2; maybe TRBD1 (6 bases). The CDR3 is 14 residues long. Trimming removed 0 bases from V and 8 bases from J, with 14 bases in between. CDR1 SGHNT and CDR2 YYREEE come from the germline V gene (reference sequence).

This clone has just a few counts. The V and J genes are TRBV27 and TRBJ2-7, with a weak D call TRBD1 (5 bases). Between the trimmed V and J ends, which lost 6 bases and 3 bases, there was a span of 12 bases. Germline-derived CDR1 and CDR2 are MNHEY and SMNVEV (reference sequence). The CDR3 extends over 13 amino acids. The CDR3 nucleotides read TGTGCCAGCAGAGGGGCCACAAGCTACGAGCAGTACTTC. Translated, it gives CASRGATSYEQYF.

This chain links TRBV18 with TRBJ1-2; 8 nucleotides match TRBD1. Germline V gene lookup returns CDR1 KGHSH and CDR2 LQKENI. The CDR3 runs to 16 residues. Trimming cost V 6 bases and J 4 bases; bases outside gene matches: 13. CDR3 coding DNA: TGTGCCAGCTCCGCACCGGGCGACAGGGGAGTCTATGGCTACACCTTC. Encoded protein: CASSAPGDRGVYGYTF.

The rearrangement joins TRBV19 to TRBJ2-1; TRBD2 aligns across 9 bases. After removal of 5 bases from V and 8 bases from J, the junction contained 7 bases not matched to a gene. The germline V gene has CDR1 LNHDA and CDR2 SQIVND (reference sequence). The CDR3 has 14 amino acids. The CDR3 DNA reads as TGTGCCAGTAGTGTCGGGACTAGCATCTATGAGCAGTTCTTC. Protein product: CASSVGTSIYEQFF.

The chain carries TRBV5-1 and TRBJ2-7; perhaps TRBD1 as D (7 bases). The CDR3 sequence is 16 residues long. Germline V CDR1 and CDR2: SGHRS, YFSETQ. Deletions cut 4 bases from V and 3 bases from J, with 20 bases between. CDR3 in amino acids: CASSQEEGANFYEQYF. The CDR3 DNA reads as TGCGCCAGCAGCCAGGAGGAGGGGGCGAATTTCTACGAGCAGTACTTC. Full variable domain (remainder filled in from reference TRBV5-1 and TRBJ2-7): KAGVTQTPRYLIKTRGQQVTLSCSPISGHRSVSWYQQTPGQGLQFLFEYFSETQRNKGNFPGRFSGRQFSNSRSEMNVSTLELGDSALYLCASSQEEGANFYEQYFGPGTRLTVT.

The V gene is TRBV6-6, the J gene TRBJ2-7; 7 positions match TRBD1. Per germline, CDR1 MNHNY and CDR2 SVGAGI (reference sequence). The J segment lost 2 bases and the V segment lost 7 bases, leaving 8 bases of the junction unmatched. CDR3 length: 14 residues. The CDR3 bases are TGTGCCAGCACCCCGGACAGGCGAGCCTACGAGCAGTACTTC. Encoded protein: CASTPDRRAYEQYF.

With respect to this clone: At one end, the junction sequence differs from germline, possibly due to a read error. V gene TRBV10-3 combines with J gene TRBJ2-7, with a possible D match to TRBD2 (6 bases). The CDR3 runs to 14 residues. Germline V gene lookup returns CDR1 ENHRY and CDR2 SYGVKD. The chain's CDR3 is CAINEVEGRNEQYF. CDR3 coding DNA: TGTGCCATCAATGAGGTGGAGGGGCGGAACGAGCAGTACTTC.

The count of this clone is one. The chain recombines TRBV9 with TRBJ2-1, with 12 bases that match TRBD2. Germline lookup yields CDR1 SGDLS and CDR2 YYNGEE. The CDR3 spans 16 residues. V dropped 1 base and J dropped 8; count of bases not matched to a gene: 7. The CDR3 sequence: CASSVRLAGGLHEQFF. In DNA form, the CDR3 reads TGTGCCAGCAGCGTACGGCTAGCGGGAGGGTTACATGAGCAGTTCTTC.